These 11 T cell receptor beta chains came from one sample sequenced in a study of cytomegalovirus exposure and HLA in healthy donors (dated by TCRdb to about 2017). Preparation of the library involved the immunoSEQ multiplex PCR assay. The multiplex PCR relied on a mix of 60 forward primers for TCR Vbeta segments and 13 reverse primers for TCR Jbeta segments. Drawn from immuneACCESS, this table holds only the in-frame rearrangements with V and J called that TCRdb kept. Clones are partly lost; checked studies trace under half to an unresolved V gene and leave the rest unexplained. Counted in this sample were 25,000 to 35,000 clones; about 65% of them appeared once. Jointly, the top ten make up 20% to 25% of the sample. The sample was PBMCs. The receptors derive from a man over 45 in good health and CMV-seropositive.

The V gene is TRBV7-3, the J gene TRBJ2-3, with 7 bases aligning to TRBD2. This CDR3 spans 15 amino acids. CDR1 is SGHTA and CDR2 is FQGTGA in the germline V gene. V gave up 6 bases and J gave up 3 bases; unmatched junction bases: 9. DNA for the CDR3: TGTGCCAGCAGTATACTAAGCGGGGTAACAGATACGCAGTATTTT. Its translation is CASSILSGVTDTQYF.

V gene TRBV29-1 combines with J gene TRBJ2-7; a weak D match, TRBD2 (6 bases). CDR1 is SQVTM and CDR2 is ANQGSEA in the germline V gene. The CDR3 has 17 amino acids. Trimming took off 1 base at V and 2 bases at J, with 21 bases between the two ends. CDR3 in DNA: TGCAGCGTTGAAGTCGCACCTCAGGGACTCGACCCCTACGAGCAGTACTTC. It specifies CSVEVAPQGLDPYEQYF.

The chain recombines TRBV7-9 with TRBJ1-1; no reliable D call. CDR3 length: 12 residues. V lost 3 bases and J lost 4, with 6 bases in between. Germline V gives CDR1 SEHNR, CDR2 FQNEAQ (reference sequence). CDR3 coding DNA: TGTGCCAGCAGCTTCCCGGGCACTGAAGCTTTCTTT. It codes for CASSFPGTEAFF.

In this sample, this clone turned up a few times. The rearrangement joins TRBV5-1 to TRBJ2-7, with 7 bases fitting TRBD2. Germline trimming cut 5 bases from V and 1 base from J; bases unmatched to any gene: 9. Germline CDR1 is SGHRS and CDR2 is YFSETQ. This CDR3 region has 15 residues. CDR3 DNA: TGCGCCAGCAGGTTGTTTACTAGCGAATCCTACGAGCAGTACTTC. Amino acids: CASRLFTSESYEQYF.

The rearrangement uses TRBV9 and TRBJ2-7, with 7 bases lining up with TRBD1. The V and J ends lost 3 bases and 3 bases, in that order; junction bases with no gene match: 6. CDR1 and CDR2 (germline): SGDLS, YYNGEE. There are 14 residues in the CDR3. The CDR3 DNA follows: TGTGCCAGCAGCGCCGGGACAGCCCTCTACGAGCAGTACTTC. Encoded protein: CASSAGTALYEQYF.

CDR3 protein: CSVVGVLREGYTF. The CDR3 DNA reads TGCAGCGTTGTAGGAGTATTACGTGAGGGCTACACCTTC. This chain links TRBV29-1 with TRBJ1-2; no clear D gene. V was shortened by 4 bases and J by 8 bases, with 17 bases between the two germline ends. The CDR3 is 13 amino acids. The germline gives CDR1 SQVTM, CDR2 ANQGSEA. The variable domain in full, with the rest retrieved from reference TRBV29-1 and TRBJ1-2, is SAVISQKPSRDICQRGTSLTIQCQVDSQVTMMFWYRQQPGQSLTLIATANQGSEATYESGFVIDKFPISRPNLTFSTLTVSNMSPEDSSIYLCSVVGVLREGYTFGSGTRLTVV.

The genes are TRBV9 and TRBJ1-5; TRBD1 aligns across 7 bases. V trimming: 4 bases; J trimming: 5 bases; junction bases outside the gene matches: 6. CDR1 SGDLS and CDR2 YYNGEE come from the germline V gene. The CDR3 is 14 amino acids. The CDR3 protein is CASSPGGTHQPQHF. CDR3 DNA: TGTGCCAGCAGCCCAGGGGGGACCCATCAGCCCCAGCATTTT.

To note about this clone: At one of its ends the junction is not consistent with the germline gene, which may arise from a read error. The rearrangement links TRBV13 to TRBJ2-7; 9 positions agree with TRBD1. Germline lookup yields CDR1 PRHDT and CDR2 FYEKMQ (reference sequence). This CDR3 region has 15 residues. CDR3 region: CASSLEGQGSSEQYF. CDR3 nucleotide sequence: TGTGCCAGCAGCTTAGAGGGACAGGGATCCTCCGAGCAGTACTTC.

The chain recombines TRBV4-1 with TRBJ2-5, with 14 bases identical to TRBD2. The junction had 15 bases not matched to a gene; V was cut back by 5 bases and J by 4 bases. The CDR3 extends over 19 amino acids. The germline CDR1 and CDR2 sequences are MGHRA and YSYEKL. The CDR3 nucleotides read TGCGCCAGCAGCAAGTTCCCGGGACTAGCGGGAGTGGGGGGAGAGACCCAGTACTTC. Its protein is CASSKFPGLAGVGGETQYF.

The chain uses TRBV7-9 and TRBJ1-4, with unresolved D. Germline V gene lookup returns CDR1 SEHNR and CDR2 FQNEAQ (reference sequence). The V end was cut by 6 bases, the J end by 7 bases, with 18 bases between. CDR3 length: 15 residues. CDR3 bases: TGTGCCAGCAGTCCCTCGGCGGGAATTTCTGAAAAACTGTTTTTT. Translation gives CASSPSAGISEKLFF.

The gene calls are TRBV4-1 and TRBJ2-7, with TRBD1 as a possible D gene (7 bases). This CDR3 contains 15 residues. CDR1 is MGHRA, CDR2 YSYEKL, per germline. The V and J ends lost 2 bases and 3 bases respectively, with 14 bases between them. The CDR3 DNA reads as TGCGCCAGCAGCCAACAGGGGGGCTACTACTACGAGCAGTACTTC. This encodes CASSQQGGYYYEQYF.